The entry that follows covers one TCR beta chain sequence. Looked up from germline, CDR1 is MNHEY and CDR2 is SVGEGT. Deletions cut 2 bases from V and 2 bases from J, with 9 bases between. There are 14 residues in the CDR3. Here immunoSEQ multiplex PCR was the method, and the copy in TCRdb shows in-frame clones only, minus some. The table lists over 75,000 clones, almost 90% of them singletons. This entry comes from a study of blood T cell repertoires in COVID-19. In the study overall: Nucleic acid was either cDNA or gDNA, and it came from T cells, B-cell-depleted T cells, or PBMCs.

This chain joins TRBV6-2 or TRBV6-3 and TRBJ1-1; D is unclear. This TCR was sampled from a man in his fifties or sixties with COVID-19, enrolled during active disease. The sequenced material came from peripheral blood. As DNA, the CDR3 is TGTGCCAGCAGTTACACGAATGGCAACACTGAAGCTTTCTTT. Protein sequence: CASSYTNGNTEAFF.